There are a few counts of the clone carrying this T cell receptor (beta chain). Its antigen is unidentified. This entry is derived from a study of vaccination and CD4 T cells after COVID-19. For the study at large: It was a median around 100 days after diagnosis, with a range of 35 to 161, that post-COVID samples were drawn. A CEFX pool, an HIV-1 Nef pool, or else no peptide went into the control cultures.

An Oncomine TCR Beta short-read assay was used to sequence the DNA from cultured CD4+ T cells. After culture, CD4+ T cells served as the source for genomic DNA extraction. TCRdb used MiXCR to reprocess the PCR reads, holding one entry per CDR3 protein. The data show approximately 11,000 distinct CDR3 sequences, 56% seen once. Regarding the study as a whole: Convalescent patients were relatively few, and early post-infection timepoints were missing.

The treatment denotes: roughly nine-day PBMC culture with coronavirus spike peptide pools or control peptides (ViraFEST assay). Trimming removed 0 bases from V and 1 base from J, with 6 bases in between. Germline CDR1 and CDR2: SGHTA and FQGTGA. This CDR3 is 14 amino acids long. The gene calls are TRBV7-3 and TRBJ1-1, with D unresolved. This TCR came from a human donor who had recovered from COVID-19. The specimen was CD4+ T cells from blood, cultured in vitro. The CDR3, as DNA: TGTGCCAGCAGCTTAACAGGCAGGAACACTGAAGCTTTCTTT. As protein: CASSLTGRNTEAFF.